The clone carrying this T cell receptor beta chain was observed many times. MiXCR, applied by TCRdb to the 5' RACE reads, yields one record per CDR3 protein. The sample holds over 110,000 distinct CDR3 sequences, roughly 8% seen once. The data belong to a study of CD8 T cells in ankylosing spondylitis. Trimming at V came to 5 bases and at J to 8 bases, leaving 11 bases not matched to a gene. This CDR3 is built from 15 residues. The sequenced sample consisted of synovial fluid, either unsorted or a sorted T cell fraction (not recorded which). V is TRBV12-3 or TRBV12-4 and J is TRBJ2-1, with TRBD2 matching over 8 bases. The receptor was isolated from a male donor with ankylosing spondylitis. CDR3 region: CASSPRGAGRDEQFF. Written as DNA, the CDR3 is TGTGCCAGCAGTCCGCGGGGGGCTGGAAGGGATGAGCAGTTCTTC.